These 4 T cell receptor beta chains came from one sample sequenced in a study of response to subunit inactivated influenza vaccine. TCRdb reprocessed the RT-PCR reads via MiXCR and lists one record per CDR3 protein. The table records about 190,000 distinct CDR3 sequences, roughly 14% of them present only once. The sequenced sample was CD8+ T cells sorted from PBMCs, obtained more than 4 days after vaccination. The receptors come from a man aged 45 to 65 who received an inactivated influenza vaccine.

The CDR3 DNA is TGTGCCAGCAGCTCGGGACTAGCGGGGCGAAAAGATACGCAGTATTTT. It is translated as CASSSGLAGRKDTQYF. The chain couples TRBV7-6 to TRBJ2-3; 13 nucleotides line up with TRBD2. Per germline, CDR1 SGHVS and CDR2 FNYEAQ. Germline trimming cut 4 bases from V and 5 bases from J; bases unmatched to any gene: 6. There are 16 residues in the CDR3.

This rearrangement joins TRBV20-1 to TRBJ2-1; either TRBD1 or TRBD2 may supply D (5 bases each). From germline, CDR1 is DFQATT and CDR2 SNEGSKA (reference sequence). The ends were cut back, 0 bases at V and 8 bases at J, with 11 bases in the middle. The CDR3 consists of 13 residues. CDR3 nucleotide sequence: TGCAGTGCTAGAGATAGTGGGGGACATGAGCAGTTCTTC. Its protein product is CSARDSGGHEQFF.

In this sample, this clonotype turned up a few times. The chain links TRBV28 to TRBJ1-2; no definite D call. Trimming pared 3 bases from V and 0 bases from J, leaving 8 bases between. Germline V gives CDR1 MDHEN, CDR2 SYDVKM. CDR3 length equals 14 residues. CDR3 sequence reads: CASSFPSTNYGYTF. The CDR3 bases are TGTGCCAGCAGTTTTCCCAGTACTAACTATGGCTACACCTTC.

CDR3 DNA: TGTGCCAGCAGTCCACAGGGGAATGGCTACACCTTC. Protein sequence: CASSPQGNGYTF. This chain connects TRBV27 to TRBJ1-2, with 7 positions matching TRBD1. The CDR3 spans 12 residues. Germline CDR1 and CDR2: MNHEY and SMNVEV (reference sequence). After removal of 5 bases from V and 6 bases from J, the junction contained 3 bases not matched to a gene.